This T cell receptor beta chain is drawn from a study of T cells in Graves' hyperthyroidism and ophthalmopathy. Overall study results and limits: Stable hyperthyroidism was separated from ophthalmopathy by a model based on 13 V-J features.

Germline V lookup: CDR1 SGHNT, CDR2 YENEEA. J lost 12 bases, V lost 2 bases, and 11 bases had no gene match. The CDR3 covers 15 residues. Using RNA transcripts as the source, TCR beta CDR3 regions were amplified. When the TCR CDR3 underwent first-round RT-PCR, the HTBI primer set was used. TCRdb analysed the multiplex PCR reads with MiXCR anew, one entry per CDR3 protein. The profile shows fewer than 650,000 distinct CDR3 sequences, around 14% of them singletons. Worth noting for this clonotype: Its antigen is currently unknown.

The rearrangement uses TRBV11-3 and TRBJ2-1; 9 bases are shared with TRBD2. The receptor comes from a woman in her late teens or twenties with Graves' ophthalmopathy. Sequenced: blood. The CDR3 nucleotides read TGTGCCAGCAGCTTAAGTAGCGGGAGTACCGATGGGCAGTTCTTC. This encodes CASSLSSGSTDGQFF.